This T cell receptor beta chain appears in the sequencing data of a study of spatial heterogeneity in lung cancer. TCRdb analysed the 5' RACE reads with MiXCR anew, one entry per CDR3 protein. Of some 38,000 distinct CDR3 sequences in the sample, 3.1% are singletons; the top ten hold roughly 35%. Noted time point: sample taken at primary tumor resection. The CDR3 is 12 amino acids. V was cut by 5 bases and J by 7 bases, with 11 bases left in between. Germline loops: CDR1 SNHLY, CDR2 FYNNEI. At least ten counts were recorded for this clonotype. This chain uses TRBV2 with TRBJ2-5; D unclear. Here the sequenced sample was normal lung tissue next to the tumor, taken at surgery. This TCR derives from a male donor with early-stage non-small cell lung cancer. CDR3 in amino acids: CASSPTIGTQYF. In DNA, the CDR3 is TGTGCCAGCAGTCCTACCATCGGGACCCAGTACTTC.